Presented here are 13 T cell receptor beta chains from one specimen sequenced in a study of patients and donors after allogeneic stem cell transplantation. TCRdb called the RT-PCR reads again in MiXCR, with one record for every CDR3 protein. The sample has about a million distinct CDR3 sequences; approximately 18% are singletons. Material: blood, either unsorted or a sorted T cell fraction (not recorded which). The receptors here all came from a human donor who was either an allogeneic HSCT recipient or a stem cell or donor lymphocyte infusion donor (not recorded which). It is not recorded whose cells these are; they may come from a transplant donor.

This chain connects TRBV5-5 to TRBJ2-7; D is perhaps TRBD1 or TRBD2 (5 bases each). From germline, CDR1 is SGHKS and CDR2 YYEKEE (reference sequence). V was clipped by 0 bases and J by 5 bases, with 6 bases between them. This CDR3 has 12 amino acids. The CDR3 sequence is CASSLGDHEQYF. The CDR3 DNA follows: TGTGCCAGCAGCTTGGGGGACCACGAGCAGTACTTC.

This clonotype has more than one count but fewer than ten. CDR3 bases: TGTGCCAGCAAAGGGACTAGCGCCTTCAATGAGCAGTTCTTC. This encodes CASKGTSAFNEQFF. The chain couples TRBV12-3 or TRBV12-4 to TRBJ2-1; 10 nucleotides line up with TRBD2. V was clipped by 7 bases and J by 6 bases; unmatched bases: 6. The CDR3 extends over 14 amino acids.

To note about this clonotype: Lacking the conserved final phenylalanine or tryptophan, this CDR3 likely reflects a read error. V is TRBV2 and J is TRBJ1-2; D call uncertain. Germline CDR1 and CDR2: SNHLY and FYNNEI. The CDR3 totals 14 residues. V was trimmed by 2 bases and J by 3 bases, leaving 10 bases between them. CDR3 amino acids: CASSERNPYYGYTS. The CDR3, as DNA: TGTGCCAGCAGTGAACGCAACCCTTACTATGGCTACACCTCC.

The chain is built from TRBV7-9 and TRBJ2-1, with D unresolved. Trimming shortened V by 4 bases and J by 3 bases, and 7 bases separated the two germline ends. The CDR3 spans 13 residues. The germline V gene has CDR1 SEHNR and CDR2 FQNEAQ (reference sequence). CDR3: CASSYVSYNEQFF. The CDR3, as DNA: TGTGCCAGCAGCTATGTCAGCTACAATGAGCAGTTCTTC. The whole variable domain, filled in from reference TRBV7-9 and TRBJ2-1, reads DTGVSQNPRHKITKRGQNVTFRCDPISEHNRLYWYRQTLGQGPEFLTYFQNEAQLEKSRLLSDRFSAERPKGSFSTLEIQRTEQGDSAMYLCASSYVSYNEQFFGPGTRLTVL.

This clonotype was detected a few times. The rearrangement uses TRBV20-1 and TRBJ2-1, with D possibly being TRBD1 or TRBD2 (5 bases each). Germline V lookup: CDR1 DFQATT, CDR2 SNEGSKA (reference sequence). Trimming cost V 6 bases and J 6 bases, with 15 bases left between them. This CDR3 has 13 amino acids. The CDR3 loop is CSANGVQGNEQFF. CDR3 nucleotide sequence: TGCAGTGCAAACGGGGTCCAGGGCAATGAGCAGTTCTTC.

This clonotype was recorded a few times. This rearrangement joins TRBV7-9 to TRBJ2-2; D not certain. Germline CDR1 is SEHNR and CDR2 is FQNEAQ (reference sequence). The V gene lost 3 bases and the J gene lost 0 bases, with 11 bases spanning the gap. CDR3 length: 16 residues. This chain's CDR3 is CASSFDRLANTGELFF. The CDR3 region has the DNA TGTGCCAGCAGCTTTGACCGACTCGCGAACACCGGGGAGCTGTTTTTT.

This clonotype was picked up a small number of times. This chain uses TRBV2 with TRBJ2-1; D perhaps matches TRBD2 (6 bases). Between the trimmed V and J ends, which lost 7 bases and 14 bases, there was a span of 15 bases. The CDR3 is 11 amino acids. From germline, CDR1 is SNHLY and CDR2 FYNNEI. The CDR3 spells CASTKGGLEFF. The CDR3, as DNA: TGTGCCAGCACTAAGGGAGGTCTGGAGTTCTTC. The whole variable domain, filled in from reference TRBV2 and TRBJ2-1, reads EPEVTQTPSHQVTQMGQEVILRCVPISNHLYFYWYRQILGQKVEFLVSFYNNEISEKSEIFDDQFSVERPDGSNFTLKIRSTKLEDSAMYFCASTKGGLEFFGPGTRLTVL.

This clonotype was counted between two and nine times. The rearrangement uses TRBV6-1 and TRBJ1-1, with TRBD1 matching 10 bases. Unmatched junction bases numbered 7, after V lost 5 bases and J lost 1 base. The CDR3 has 16 residues. Germline V gene sequence: CDR1 MNHNS, CDR2 SASEGT. This chain's CDR3 is CASSRRQGARNTEAFF. Here the CDR3 DNA reads TGTGCCAGCAGTCGAAGACAGGGGGCAAGGAACACTGAAGCTTTCTTT.

The CDR3 spells CASSEGRNTDTQYF. DNA for the CDR3: TGTGCCAGCAGTGAGGGACGGAACACAGATACGCAGTATTTT. The V and J genes are TRBV6-1 and TRBJ2-3; tentatively, D is TRBD1 or TRBD2 (5 bases each). The CDR3 is 14 residues long. With 3 bases removed from V and 2 bases from J, the gap between germline ends came to 9 bases. The germline CDR1 and CDR2 sequences are MNHNS and SASEGT.

This clonotype was counted a few times. J is TRBJ1-2 and V is TRBV7-2; D remains unclear. Looked up from germline, CDR1 is SGHTA and CDR2 is FQGNSA. The V and J ends lost 1 base and 4 bases respectively, with 7 bases between them. The CDR3 has 13 amino acids. The chain's CDR3 is CASSLEFSYGYTF. CDR3 nucleotide sequence: TGTGCCAGCAGCTTAGAATTCTCCTATGGCTACACCTTC. The full variable domain, rest sourced from reference TRBV7-2 and TRBJ1-2, is GAGVSQSPSNKVTEKGKDVELRCDPISGHTALYWYRQSLGQGLEFLIYFQGNSAPDKSGLPSDRFSAERTGGSVSTLTIQRTQQEDSAVYLCASSLEFSYGYTFGSGTRLTVV.

This clonotype has more than one count but fewer than ten. The J gene is TRBJ2-2, the V gene TRBV10-3, with 11 bases aligning to TRBD2. With V trimmed by 7 bases and J by 4 bases, 2 bases remained unmatched. The germline V gene encodes CDR1 ENHRY and CDR2 SYGVKD. The CDR3 has 14 amino acids. The CDR3 reads CAITGLAGTGELFF. The CDR3 DNA follows: TGTGCCATCACTGGACTAGCGGGCACCGGGGAGCTGTTTTTT.

This clonotype came up a few times. The CDR3 sequence: CASGQGKGNQPQHF. CDR3 bases: TGTGCCAGCGGACAGGGAAAAGGCAATCAGCCCCAGCATTTT. The chain joins TRBV12-3 or TRBV12-4 to TRBJ1-5, with TRBD1 identical over 8 bases. V was pared by 8 bases and J by 2 bases, with 5 bases of the junction left unmatched. The CDR3 consists of 14 residues.

The sample holds a few counts of this clonotype. The rearrangement joins TRBV4-3 to TRBJ1-2; perhaps TRBD1 as D (6 bases). Deletions cut 3 bases from V and 3 bases from J, with 11 bases between. Germline V lookup: CDR1 LGHNA, CDR2 YSLEER. The CDR3 has 14 residues. CDR3 bases: TGCGCCAGCAGCCATTTGGGGGCCGACTATGGCTACACCTTC. Translation gives CASSHLGADYGYTF.